These T cell receptor beta chains were read from a single sample in a study of OX40 agonist ivuxolimab in advanced cancers. Sequencing was performed with immunoSEQ multiplex PCR; in TCRdb, only in-frame clones are kept and a portion is missing. The table includes tens of thousands of clones, about 85% detected once. The sequences come from CD4+ or CD8+ T cells sorted from blood, collected in a trial of the OX40 agonist ivuxolimab. These receptors all stem from an adult with an advanced solid tumor such as melanoma, head and neck, liver or kidney cancer. CDR3s include the opening cysteine and the closing phenylalanine or tryptophan. Fields, in order: D gene, V gene, clone size, J gene, CDR3 length, CDR3 protein, CDR3 DNA. D genes are given only for firm matches. Some rows have no size entry. The others give once, few or many, or a class for an expanded clone.

.,TRBV30,.,TRBJ2-6,19,CAWSHPGQGGGTGANVLTF,TGTGCCTGGAGTCATCCCGGACAGGGAGGGGGGACTGGGGCCAACGTCCTGACTTTC
.,TRBV28,.,TRBJ1-1,12,CASDEGQAEAFF,TGTGCCAGCGATGAGGGCCAGGCTGAAGCTTTCTTT
TRBD2,TRBV18,.,TRBJ2-2,18,CASSPPGLAGGGTGELFF,TGTGCCAGCTCACCACCGGGACTAGCGGGAGGAGGTACCGGGGAGCTGTTTTTT
TRBD2,TRBV6-6,once,TRBJ2-1,13,CASSYSRGIEQFF,TGTGCCAGCAGTTACTCGCGGGGGATTGAGCAGTTCTTC
TRBD2,TRBV19,.,TRBJ2-5,13,CASSIIAGETQYF,TGTGCCAGTAGTATAATAGCGGGGGAGACCCAGTACTTC
TRBD2,TRBV28,once,TRBJ2-5,16,CASTSPGAGGLETQYF,TGTGCCAGCACTTCCCCCGGGGCGGGAGGCCTGGAGACCCAGTACTTC
TRBD1,TRBV5-1,.,TRBJ1-1,14,CASSLEGQDTEAFF,TGCGCCAGCAGCTTGGAGGGACAGGACACTGAAGCTTTCTTT
.,TRBV5-1,.,TRBJ1-1,14,CASRAGHRNTEAFF,TGCGCCAGCAGGGCGGGACACCGGAACACTGAAGCTTTCTTT
.,TRBV10-2,.,TRBJ2-7,16,CASSAPTGHNSYEQYF,TGCGCCAGCAGTGCTCCCACCGGGCACAATTCCTACGAGCAGTACTTC
TRBD1,TRBV7-3,few,TRBJ2-1,15,CASSFLGQGAGEQFF,TGTGCCAGCAGCTTCCTAGGACAGGGGGCAGGTGAGCAGTTCTTC
.,TRBV6-5,.,TRBJ2-7,14,CASSPTRGPYEQYF,TGTGCCAGCAGCCCTACCCGGGGTCCCTACGAGCAGTACTTC
.,TRBV6-5,.,TRBJ1-1,13,CASSYLANTEAFF,TGTGCCAGCAGTTATCTGGCGAACACTGAAGCTTTCTTT
.,TRBV18,.,TRBJ2-3,13,CASSLPSTDTQYF,TGTGCCAGCTCACTACCTAGCACAGATACGCAGTATTTT
TRBD2,TRBV29-1,once,TRBJ2-1,13,CSGSGRSYNEQFF,TGCAGCGGAAGCGGGAGAAGTTACAATGAGCAGTTCTTC
.,TRBV2,.,TRBJ2-5,14,CASSGQTGRETQYF,TGTGCCAGCAGTGGACAAACAGGGCGAGAGACCCAGTACTTC
TRBD2,TRBV7-8,.,TRBJ2-1,16,CASSLEGLAVYNEQFF,TGTGCCAGCAGCTTAGAAGGGCTAGCGGTCTACAATGAGCAGTTCTTC
TRBD1,TRBV5-1,.,TRBJ1-1,15,CASSLEAGGNTEAFF,TGCGCCAGCAGCTTGGAGGCAGGGGGGAACACTGAAGCTTTCTTT
TRBD1,TRBV28,.,TRBJ2-7,15,CASSAATGNPYEQYF,TGTGCCAGCAGCGCAGCGACAGGGAATCCCTACGAGCAGTACTTC
TRBD1,TRBV5-4,.,TRBJ1-2,16,CASSSEARDRNYGYTF,TGTGCCAGCAGCTCCGAGGCCCGGGACAGGAACTATGGCTACACCTTC
TRBD1,TRBV28,.,TRBJ1-5,16,CASPGLGGQSNQPQHF,TGTGCCAGCCCCGGGCTAGGGGGACAGAGCAATCAGCCCCAGCATTTT
.,TRBV5-1,.,TRBJ2-2,19,CASRPGLAAIKRIPGELFF,TGCGCCAGCAGACCCGGGTTAGCGGCTATTAAAAGGATACCCGGGGAGCTGTTTTTT
.,TRBV30,.,TRBJ1-2,11,CAWSPGYGYTF,TGTGCCTGGAGCCCTGGCTATGGCTACACCTTC
TRBD1,TRBV5-5,.,TRBJ2-7,16,CASSLVGTGASYEQYF,TGTGCCAGCAGCTTGGTTGGGACAGGGGCATCCTACGAGCAGTACTTC
TRBD1,TRBV5-1,.,TRBJ1-6,13,CASSRDRGSPLHF,TGCGCCAGCAGCCGGGACAGAGGTTCACCCCTCCACTTT
.,TRBV4-2,.,TRBJ2-7,13,CASSLTTGYEQYF,TGTGCCAGCAGCTTGACAACGGGCTACGAGCAGTACTTC
.,TRBV2,.,TRBJ2-5,12,CASRGGGETQYF,TGTGCCAGCAGAGGGGGTGGCGAGACCCAGTACTTC
TRBD1,TRBV28,.,TRBJ1-2,16,CASSSAGTGFSYGYTF,TGTGCCAGCAGCTCCGCCGGGACAGGGTTTAGCTATGGCTACACCTTC
.,TRBV6-4,.,TRBJ1-2,14,CASSPQGVNYGYTF,TGTGCCAGCAGTCCCCAGGGAGTTAACTATGGCTACACCTTC
.,TRBV6-5,.,TRBJ1-5,14,CASRPTGSNQPQHF,TGTGCCAGCAGACCGACGGGAAGCAATCAGCCCCAGCATTTT
.,TRBV29-1,few,TRBJ1-5,13,CSVIEDGNQPQHF,TGCAGCGTTATCGAAGACGGCAATCAGCCCCAGCATTTT